This T cell receptor (beta chain) was sequenced in a study of control samples from healthy donors and cancer patients. The protocol was immunoSEQ multiplex PCR, while the TCRdb copy is restricted to in-frame clones and leaves out a portion. The sample carries some 150,000 clones, approximately 94% recorded once. Germline CDR1 reads SGHTA; CDR2 reads FQGNSA. This CDR3 is built from 15 residues. The ends lost 0 bases at V and 5 bases at J; junction bases unmatched: 6. This sequence originates from a man aged 60-69 years with colorectal cancer. The sequenced sample consisted of PBMCs. The genes are TRBV7-2 and TRBJ1-2; 7 nucleotides match TRBD1. Here the CDR3 DNA reads TGTGCCAGCAGCTTAGCCCCAGGGGGTGAATATGGCTACACCTTC. It encodes CASSLAPGGEYGYTF. Filled out from reference TRBV7-2 and TRBJ1-2, the complete variable domain reads GAGVSQSPSNKVTEKGKDVELRCDPISGHTALYWYRQSLGQGLEFLIYFQGNSAPDKSGLPSDRFSAERTGGSVSTLTIQRTQQEDSAVYLCASSLAPGGEYGYTFGSGTRLTVV.